This T cell receptor (beta chain) was documented in a study of beta chain features in type 1 diabetes (dated by TCRdb to the late 2010s). Looking at the study overall: Mean age, gender distribution, total cell number and subset yield did not differ between patients and healthy donors. Regulatory and stem cell-like memory subsets were isolated from only 8 patients and roughly eight healthy donors, whereas naive and central memory subsets came from all 30 or so donors. A total of 107,917,701 sorted cells were examined across all samples, and the number of cells per subset was strongly correlated with RNA yield. The study compared the TCRB repertoires of sorted circulating CD4+ T cell subsets in recently diagnosed type 1 diabetes patients with those in matched healthy donors. What the research found in general, with its limitations: Only small numbers of individuals were included in the HLA sub-analyses, which left unresolved whether HLA type had any influence on TCRB rearrangement. Because cDNA was sequenced instead of genomic DNA, highly expressing activated cells could be over-represented, though the groups showed no difference in activation or CD3 levels. Shorter templates might have been favored by PCR, but patient and control samples were amplified and corrected together, so both groups would have been affected equally by any skew. A moderate but significant shortening of TCRB CDR3 length was observed in type 1 diabetes patients in all four CD4+ subsets. At VDJ recombination sites, type 1 diabetes patients had fewer insertions and more deleted nucleotides, which implies abnormalities in thymic rearrangement. Naive, central memory and regulatory TCRB repertoires appeared to be more alike among patients than among healthy donors.

The sample holds a few counts of this clone. Its antigen remains unidentified. No per-base quality is available; no much larger clone lies one base away. The CDR3 covers 11 residues, taking in both the cysteine and the phenylalanine. The kept DNA is CDR3 alone, 33 bases in frame from the first base. From the germline V gene (reference sequence), CDR1 is GTSNPN and CDR2 is SVGIG. V loses 5 bases, J loses 1 base, and the germline ends lie 5 bases apart. All of the isolated RNA was reverse transcribed with the High Capacity cDNA Reverse Transcription Kit, so expressed TCRB transcripts were sequenced. Deep immunoSEQ sequencing was performed on naive, central memory and regulatory T cell samples, with an average of around 3.4 million total reads per sample. After sorted cells were lysed in RLT buffer, RNA was extracted with DNase-treated RNeasy Micro or Mini kits, with the choice depending on cell number. To prevent cross-contamination, each cell subset was processed individually, whereas patient and healthy donor samples were processed jointly. Using the immunoSEQ multiplex PCR, TCRB sequences were amplified from cDNA into 87-bp fragments spanning the CDR3 region. Amplicons were sequenced on the Illumina HiSeq platform. For the original study's pipeline: PCR bias was corrected computationally using synthetic template baselines, and reads within Hamming distance 2 were collapsed, with unmergeable singletons discarded. Reads were aligned against IMGT to assign V, D and J genes, CDR3 length and insertions or deletions at six rearrangement sites. Within each subset, clonotype counts were normalized to sorted cell number, and only after that were true diversity and Gini coefficients computed with the tcR R package. The overlap coefficient, calculated on TCRB nucleotide sequences, was used to quantify repertoire sharing. Out-of-frame TCRB sequences from naive cells were analyzed as a proxy for the pre-selection repertoire. Entries here come from immuneACCESS through TCRdb and include only in-frame sequences with V and J called. Some clones fail to appear in such tables; in the studies checked, an unresolved V gene covers under half of the shortfall, and the cause of the remainder is unknown. That table furnishes V, J and clone size, whereas the DNA furnished D and trimming. For this sample there are about 660,000 clones; 11% to 15% appear just once. The ten largest clones take up approximately 0.039% of the sample.

Each donor gave one peripheral blood draw, approximately 120 mL on average, collected into heparinised tubes. A BD FACSAria II was used to sort naive, central memory, regulatory and stem cell-like memory CD4+ T cells with a panel that included CD45RO, CCR7, CD25, CD127, CD95 and CD27. A purity above 98% was achieved for all sorted populations. PBMCs were isolated immediately by Lymphoprep density gradient centrifugation and stained directly without culture. To minimize batch effects, samples were stained and sorted in pairs, one healthy donor with one patient per experiment. Sequenced sample: naive CD4+ T cells from blood. Sample cell subset or site, as interpreted from the label and publication: true naive CD4+ T cells. The chain uses TRBV30 and TRBJ1-2; the D gene is not confidently resolved. The sequence came from a young man with type 1 diabetes. The CDR3 amino acid sequence is: CAWGVNYGYTF. The DNA reads TGTGCCTGGGGCGTTAACTATGGCTACACCTTC.